Shown below are 26 T cell receptor beta chains from a single sample sequenced in a study of lymphopenia after photon versus proton radiotherapy. Assay: immunoSEQ multiplex PCR; the TCRdb copy retains only in-frame clones and omits some. The table lists 60,000 or so clones, about 86% of them singletons, with more than 2% in the top ten. The source material was peripheral blood, sampled from a patient treated with photon-based radiotherapy. These receptors originate from a man aged 35-49 years with gastric cancer.

This clone was detected only a few times. V usage is TRBV14 and J usage is TRBJ1-6, with D unresolved. CDR3 length equals 16 residues. Trimming cost V 1 base and J 2 bases, with 9 bases left between them. Germline V CDR1 and CDR2: SGHDN, FVKESK. The CDR3 sequence: CASSQGGSAYNSPLHF. In DNA, the CDR3 is TGTGCCAGCAGCCAAGGGGGAAGCGCCTATAATTCACCCCTCCACTTT.

J is TRBJ2-7 and V is TRBV7-8, with unresolved D. CDR1 SGHVS and CDR2 FQNEAQ come from the germline V gene. This CDR3 is built from 14 residues. The V end was cut by 1 base, the J end by 2 bases, with 9 bases between. The CDR3, as DNA: TGTGCCAGCAGCTTAGGGGCAGAAACCTACGAGCAGTACTTC. Protein product: CASSLGAETYEQYF.

This clone was picked up one time. The CDR3 DNA sequence: TGCGCCAGCAGCTTGCGACAGGTAGGGAACACTGAAGCTTTCTTT. Protein product: CASSLRQVGNTEAFF. The rearrangement uses TRBV5-1 and TRBJ1-1, with TRBD1 as a possible D gene (6 bases). The CDR3 runs 15 residues. Germline CDR1 reads SGHRS; CDR2 reads YFSETQ. Trimming took 1 base from V and 1 from J, leaving 11 bases between them.

The J gene is TRBJ1-3, the V gene TRBV7-8; maybe TRBD1 (5 bases). This CDR3 has 16 amino acids. V lost 0 bases to trimming and J lost 0 bases, with 9 bases between them. CDR1 and CDR2 (germline): SGHVS, FQNEAQ. Here the CDR3 DNA reads TGTGCCAGCAGCTTAGCGGGGCCGACCTCTGGAAACACCATATATTTT. Amino acid sequence: CASSLAGPTSGNTIYF.

The chain couples TRBV2 to TRBJ1-1; D is unresolved. Germline V lookup: CDR1 SNHLY, CDR2 FYNNEI. The CDR3 totals 13 residues. The V end lost 6 bases, the J end lost 1 base, and 9 bases lay between the germline ends. CDR3 in amino acids: CASSGERNTEAFF. The CDR3 nucleotides are TGTGCCAGCAGCGGGGAGCGGAACACTGAAGCTTTCTTT.

A remark on this clone: At one end, the junction sequence differs from germline, possibly due to a read error. Other DNA sequences of this sample code for an identical CDR3. The CDR3: CASSFSSPGVLGTEAFF. In DNA, the CDR3 is TGTGCCAGCAGCTTTAGTTCCCCGGGAGTTCTGGGTACTGAAGCTTTCTTT. The chain has TRBV5-1 and TRBJ1-1; D is unclear. The CDR3 has 17 amino acids. Per the germline V gene, CDR1 is SGHRS and CDR2 is YFSETQ.

Comments on this clone: One junction end disagrees with the germline gene, perhaps due to a read error. The rearrangement uses TRBV10-3 and TRBJ2-5; TRBD1 might be the D (5 bases). From germline, CDR1 is ENHRY and CDR2 SYGVKD. The CDR3 covers 13 residues. CDR3 coding DNA: TGTGCCATCAGTGAGGGGGCTGAAGAGATCCAGTACTTC. Encoded protein: CAISEGAEEIQYF.

The J gene is TRBJ2-3, the V gene TRBV10-3; D is possibly TRBD1 (6 bases). Germline assignment: CDR1 ENHRY and CDR2 SYGVKD. The V gene lost 11 bases and the J gene lost 5 bases, with 17 bases spanning the gap. The CDR3 is 13 amino acids. CDR3 protein: CAVHRDRGDTQYF. CDR3 nucleotide sequence: TGTGCCGTACACAGGGATCGGGGAGATACGCAGTATTTT.

The J gene is TRBJ1-2, the V gene TRBV9; D is unresolved. V was shortened by 0 bases and J by 6 bases, with 9 bases between the two germline ends. The germline CDR1 and CDR2 sequences are SGDLS and YYNGEE. The CDR3 totals 13 residues. The CDR3 DNA reads as TGTGCCAGCAGCGTAGGCGGGGAAGATGGCTACACCTTC. It codes for CASSVGGEDGYTF.

This rearrangement joins TRBV4-1 to TRBJ2-3; D is possibly TRBD2 (7 bases). V shed 6 bases and J shed 1 base, with 17 bases lying between them. The CDR3 runs 16 residues. Germline assignment: CDR1 MGHRA and CDR2 YSYEKL. CDR3 region: CASRTGAGAGTDTQYF. The CDR3 nucleotides are TGCGCCAGCAGGACTGGGGCGGGGGCCGGCACAGATACGCAGTATTTT.

This chain links TRBV19 with TRBJ2-2, with unresolved D. V gave up 3 bases and J gave up 3 bases, with 5 bases separating them. Germline lookup yields CDR1 LNHDA and CDR2 SQIVND (reference sequence). CDR3 length: 13 amino acids. The CDR3 reads CASSIDYTGELFF. The DNA of the CDR3 is TGTGCCAGTAGTATCGACTACACCGGGGAGCTGTTTTTT. The entire variable domain, with the rest obtained from reference TRBV19 and TRBJ2-2, is as follows: DGGITQSPKYLFRKEGQNVTLSCEQNLNHDAMYWYRQDPGQGLRLIYYSQIVNDFQKGDIAEGYSVSREKKESFPLTVTSAQKNPTAFYLCASSIDYTGELFFGEGSRLTVL.

This clone occurred a few times. The chain has TRBV9 and TRBJ1-6; D unresolved. CDR1 SGDLS and CDR2 YYNGEE come from the germline V gene. Trimming took off 3 bases at V and 0 bases at J, with 10 bases between the two ends. This CDR3 comprises 16 residues. The CDR3 sequence is CASSAGSRSYNSPLHF. In DNA, the CDR3 is TGTGCCAGCAGCGCCGGGAGCCGCTCCTATAATTCACCCCTCCACTTT.

The chain links TRBV25-1 to TRBJ2-7; D gene uncertain. This CDR3 contains 15 residues. The V gene's germline CDR1 is MGHDK and CDR2 SYGVNS. V was trimmed by 3 bases and J by 3 bases, leaving 15 bases between them. CDR3 sequence: CASSDPSWGSYEQYF. The CDR3 DNA reads TGTGCCAGCAGTGATCCGTCGTGGGGTAGCTACGAGCAGTACTTC.

This rearrangement joins TRBV20-1 to TRBJ1-2; D unclear. The V end was cut by 6 bases, the J end by 4 bases, with 9 bases between. This CDR3 has 11 amino acids. Germline V gives CDR1 DFQATT, CDR2 SNEGSKA (reference sequence). CDR3 nucleotide sequence: TGCAGTGCCTCCGACGGCTATGGCTACACCTTC. It specifies CSASDGYGYTF.

The chain uses TRBV5-1 and TRBJ1-2; possibly TRBD1 for D (5 bases). Trimming stripped 1 base from V and 5 bases from J, with 12 bases between. Germline assignment: CDR1 SGHRS and CDR2 YFSETQ. The CDR3 totals 14 residues. The CDR3 nucleotides read TGCGCCAGCAGCTTGACCAGGGTTGATTATGGCTACACCTTC. Protein sequence: CASSLTRVDYGYTF. Based on the CDR3 plus reference TRBV5-1 and TRBJ1-2, the full variable domain is KAGVTQTPRYLIKTRGQQVTLSCSPISGHRSVSWYQQTPGQGLQFLFEYFSETQRNKGNFPGRFSGRQFSNSRSEMNVSTLELGDSALYLCASSLTRVDYGYTFGSGTRLTVV.

The rearrangement joins TRBV2 to TRBJ2-4, with TRBD2 identical over 8 bases. Germline values: CDR1 SNHLY, CDR2 FYNNEI. This CDR3 is 15 amino acids long. V shed 6 bases and J 2 bases; nucleotides not matched to a gene: 6. The DNA for the CDR3 is TGTGCCAGCAGGTCTGGCGGGGGGCCCAAAAACATTCAGTACTTC. Its translation is CASRSGGGPKNIQYF.

The V gene is TRBV6-1, the J gene TRBJ1-4; D call uncertain. The CDR3 length is 15 residues. With 7 bases removed from V and 5 bases from J, the gap between germline ends came to 17 bases. Germline-derived CDR1 and CDR2 are MNHNS and SASEGT. CDR3 coding DNA: TGTGCCAGCACCCCCAGACAACTACCGAATGAAAAACTGTTTTTT. Protein: CASTPRQLPNEKLFF.

The chain has TRBV30 and TRBJ2-1, with 9 bases matching TRBD2. There are 13 residues in the CDR3. V lost 1 base and J lost 10; bases outside the gene matches: 5. Per germline, CDR1 GTSNPN and CDR2 SVGIG (reference sequence). In DNA, the CDR3 is TGTGCCTGGAGTGCGCGGGGGGGCCGGGAGCAGTTCTTC. Its protein product is CAWSARGGREQFF.

The V gene is TRBV7-9, the J gene TRBJ1-1; 9 bases match TRBD1. Per the germline V gene, CDR1 is SEHNR and CDR2 is FQNEAQ (reference sequence). The CDR3 consists of 17 residues. V was pared by 1 base and J by 4 bases, with 10 bases of the junction left unmatched. For the CDR3, the DNA is TGTGCCAGCAGCTTAGGAGACAGGGGGGCGGGTCGCACTGAAGCTTTCTTT. This sequence encodes CASSLGDRGAGRTEAFF.

V is TRBV11-2 and J is TRBJ2-2; no clear D gene. The V end lost 7 bases, the J end lost 6 bases, and 12 bases lay between the germline ends. Per germline, CDR1 SGHAT and CDR2 FQNNGV. There are 13 residues in the CDR3. The chain's CDR3 is CASNTASAGELFF. The DNA for the CDR3 is TGTGCCAGCAATACCGCCTCCGCCGGGGAGCTGTTTTTT.

For the CDR3, the DNA is TGCGCCAGCAGCGGCGGGGGGGCGGGCACAGATACGCAGTATTTT. It codes for CASSGGGAGTDTQYF. This chain uses TRBV5-1 with TRBJ2-3, with 9 positions matching TRBD2. CDR1 and CDR2 (germline): SGHRS, YFSETQ. The CDR3 has 15 amino acids. V lost 4 bases to trimming and J lost 1 base; unmatched junction nucleotides: 4.

This chain connects TRBV5-4 to TRBJ2-1, with 7 bases that match TRBD2. The length of the CDR3 is 14 residues. The V gene end was trimmed by 0 bases and the J gene end by 8 bases; junction bases not matched to a gene: 5. Germline V gene sequence: CDR1 SGHNT, CDR2 YYREEE (reference sequence). CDR3 coding DNA: TGTGCCAGCAGCTTGGAGTCTAGCGGATATGAGCAGTTCTTC. Translation: CASSLESSGYEQFF.

The chain employs TRBV14 and TRBJ2-7; D remains unclear. V was cut by 1 base and J by 1 base, with 5 bases left in between. CDR3 size: 13 residues. Per germline, CDR1 SGHDN and CDR2 FVKESK. CDR3 region: CASSQVQSYEQYF. The CDR3 DNA sequence: TGTGCCAGCAGCCAAGTCCAATCCTACGAGCAGTACTTC. The full variable domain, its missing parts supplied by reference TRBV14 and TRBJ2-7, is EAGVTQFPSHSVIEKGQTVTLRCDPISGHDNLYWYRRVMGKEIKFLLHFVKESKQDESGMPNNRFLAERTGGTYSTLKVQPAELEDSGVYFCASSQVQSYEQYFGPGTRLTVT.

This clone has a single count. This chain links TRBV7-9 with TRBJ1-2; 8 nucleotides align to TRBD1. Germline V lookup: CDR1 SEHNR, CDR2 FQNEAQ (reference sequence). This CDR3 is 15 amino acids long. V lost 4 bases, J lost 7 bases, and 11 bases stayed unmatched. The CDR3 DNA reads TGTGCCAGCAGCTCCATTACGGACAGGGCTCGTGGCTACACCTTC. Translated, it gives CASSSITDRARGYTF.

V is TRBV19 and J is TRBJ1-3; no reliable D call. Germline V CDR1 and CDR2: LNHDA, SQIVND (reference sequence). The V gene lost 4 bases and the J gene lost 0 bases, with 13 bases spanning the gap. The CDR3 is 16 residues long. CDR3 region: CASSTLRGSSGNTIYF. CDR3 nucleotide sequence: TGTGCCAGTAGTACCCTAAGAGGGAGCTCTGGAAACACCATATATTTT.

The DNA for the CDR3 is TGTGCCAGCAGCCCAAGACAGAGCTCTGGAAACACCATATATTTT. It is translated as CASSPRQSSGNTIYF. The chain combines TRBV9 with TRBJ1-3; TRBD1 is a possible D gene (5 bases). Germline assignment: CDR1 SGDLS and CDR2 YYNGEE. The CDR3 length is 15 residues. Trimming cost V 4 bases and J 0 bases, with 11 bases left between them.